The entry that follows covers one T cell receptor (beta chain) sequence. As yet, its antigen is unknown. The data derive from a study of regulatory and conventional T cells in RAG deficiency. General observations from the study: In Omenn syndrome, sorted "Tregs" may be peripherally activated cells. In Omenn syndrome, Treg and Tconv repertoires overlapped >75%.

Only in-frame clones appear in the TCRdb table, and some are missing; sequencing was by immunoSEQ multiplex PCR. The sample has over 45,000 clones, 80% to 90% seen once. Germline CDR1 and CDR2: MDHEN and SYDVKM. This CDR3 comprises 14 residues. The ends were cut back, 11 bases at V and 1 base at J, with 15 bases in the middle. The sorted conventional CD4+ T cells were CD25-low and CD127-high, with genomic DNA sequenced. These data were also reused for a study on regulatory T cells. That work states: Amplification used 52 TRBV primers and 13 TRBJ primers.

The TCR was taken from a human donor in good health. The chain couples TRBV28 to TRBJ1-3; possibly TRBD1 for D (5 bases). The sample taken for sequencing was CD4+ effector T cells sorted from blood. The CDR3 sequence is CASRRGGSGNTIYF. In DNA, the CDR3 is TGTGCCTCACGACGGGGGGGTTCTGGAAACACCATATATTTT.